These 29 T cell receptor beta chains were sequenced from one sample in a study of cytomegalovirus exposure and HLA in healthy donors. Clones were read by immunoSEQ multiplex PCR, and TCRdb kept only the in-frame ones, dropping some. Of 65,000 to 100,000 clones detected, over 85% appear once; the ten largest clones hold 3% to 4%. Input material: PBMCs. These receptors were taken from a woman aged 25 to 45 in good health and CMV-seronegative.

In DNA form, the CDR3 reads TGTGCCAGCAAGGGACAGGGCCTCTCCTATGGCTACACCTTC. Protein sequence: CASKGQGLSYGYTF. This rearrangement joins TRBV2 to TRBJ1-2; 9 bases agree with TRBD1. The V and J ends lost 7 bases and 4 bases, in that order; junction bases with no gene match: 7. This CDR3 has 14 amino acids. Germline CDR1 and CDR2: SNHLY and FYNNEI. Variable domain in full (rest from reference TRBV2 and TRBJ1-2): EPEVTQTPSHQVTQMGQEVILRCVPISNHLYFYWYRQILGQKVEFLVSFYNNEISEKSEIFDDQFSVERPDGSNFTLKIRSTKLEDSAMYFCASKGQGLSYGYTFGSGTRLTVV.

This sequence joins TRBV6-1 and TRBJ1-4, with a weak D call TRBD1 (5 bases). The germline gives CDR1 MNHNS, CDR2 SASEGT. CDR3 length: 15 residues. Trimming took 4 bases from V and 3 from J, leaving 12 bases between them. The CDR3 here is CASSAQPRANEKLFF. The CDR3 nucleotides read TGTGCCAGCAGTGCACAGCCCAGGGCTAATGAAAAACTGTTTTTT.

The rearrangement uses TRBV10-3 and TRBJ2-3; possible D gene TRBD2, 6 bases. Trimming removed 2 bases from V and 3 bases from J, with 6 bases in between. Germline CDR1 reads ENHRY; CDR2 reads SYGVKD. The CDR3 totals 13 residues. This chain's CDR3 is CAISEAGTDTQYF. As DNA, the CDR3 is TGTGCCATCAGTGAGGCGGGAACAGATACGCAGTATTTT.

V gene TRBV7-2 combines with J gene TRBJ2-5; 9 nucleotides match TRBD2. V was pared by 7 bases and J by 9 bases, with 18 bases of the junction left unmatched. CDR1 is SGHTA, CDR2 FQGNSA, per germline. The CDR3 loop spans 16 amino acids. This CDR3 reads CASTLGGGRALIAQYF. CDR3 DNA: TGTGCCAGCACCCTGGGGGGCGGGAGGGCCTTAATTGCCCAGTACTTC.

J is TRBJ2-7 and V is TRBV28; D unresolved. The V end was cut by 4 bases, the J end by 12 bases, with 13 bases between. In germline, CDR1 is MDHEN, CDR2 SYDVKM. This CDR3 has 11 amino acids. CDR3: CASSSSSSMYF. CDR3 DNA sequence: TGTGCCAGCAGTTCCTCCTCGAGCATGTACTTC.

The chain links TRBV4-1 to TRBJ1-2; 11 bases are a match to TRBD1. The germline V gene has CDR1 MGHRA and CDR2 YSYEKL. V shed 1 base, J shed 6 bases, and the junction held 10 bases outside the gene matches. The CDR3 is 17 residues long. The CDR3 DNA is TGCGCCAGCAGCCAAGTCCCAGGACAGGGGGCACGGGATGGCTACACCTTC. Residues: CASSQVPGQGARDGYTF.

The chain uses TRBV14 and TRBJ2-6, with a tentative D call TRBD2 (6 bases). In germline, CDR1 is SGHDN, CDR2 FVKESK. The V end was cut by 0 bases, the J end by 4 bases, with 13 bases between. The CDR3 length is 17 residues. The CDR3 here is CASSQDRWRAGANVLTF. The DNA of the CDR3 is TGTGCCAGCAGCCAAGATCGTTGGAGGGCAGGGGCCAACGTCCTGACTTTC.

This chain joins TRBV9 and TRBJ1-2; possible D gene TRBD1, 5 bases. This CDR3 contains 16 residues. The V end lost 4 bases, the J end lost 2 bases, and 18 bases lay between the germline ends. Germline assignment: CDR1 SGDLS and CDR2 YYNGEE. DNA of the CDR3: TGTGCCAGCAGCTCAAGGGGTTTGGGAACCAACTATGGCTACACCTTC. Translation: CASSSRGLGTNYGYTF.

The CDR3: CASSLATREGREQFF. In nucleotides, the CDR3 is TGTGCCAGCAGCTTAGCGACGCGGGAAGGACGGGAGCAGTTCTTC. The chain couples TRBV7-2 to TRBJ2-1; maybe TRBD2 (6 bases). Germline V gene data show CDR1 as SGHTA and CDR2 as FQGNSA. With 0 bases removed from V and 10 bases from J, the gap between germline ends came to 16 bases. The CDR3 totals 15 residues.

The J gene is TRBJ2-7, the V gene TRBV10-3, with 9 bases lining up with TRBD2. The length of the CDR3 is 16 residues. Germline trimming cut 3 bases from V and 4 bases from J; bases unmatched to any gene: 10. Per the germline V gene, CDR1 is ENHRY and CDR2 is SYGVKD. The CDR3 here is CAISDLVGSGRYEQYF. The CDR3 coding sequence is TGTGCCATCAGTGACCTAGTGGGTAGCGGGAGATACGAGCAGTACTTC.

Here the CDR3 reads CASSTSRDRGSNEQFF. Here the CDR3 DNA reads TGTGCCAGCAGCACATCGAGGGACAGGGGGTCCAATGAGCAGTTCTTC. The V and J genes are TRBV7-2 and TRBJ2-1; 11 bases map to TRBD1. The V gene end was trimmed by 5 bases and the J gene end by 6 bases; junction bases not matched to a gene: 9. Germline CDR1 reads SGHTA; CDR2 reads FQGNSA. CDR3 length: 16 residues.

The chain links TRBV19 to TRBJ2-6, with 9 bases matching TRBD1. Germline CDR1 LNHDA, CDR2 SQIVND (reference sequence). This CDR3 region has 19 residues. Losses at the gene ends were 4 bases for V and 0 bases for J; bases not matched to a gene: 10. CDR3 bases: TGTGCCAGTAGTACCCCCCCGACAGGGGGACTCTCTGGGGCCAACGTCCTGACTTTC. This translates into CASSTPPTGGLSGANVLTF.

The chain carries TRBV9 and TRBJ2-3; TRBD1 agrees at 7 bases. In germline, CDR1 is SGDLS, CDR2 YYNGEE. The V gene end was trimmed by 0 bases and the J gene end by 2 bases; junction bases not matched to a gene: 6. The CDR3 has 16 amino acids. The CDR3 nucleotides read TGTGCCAGCAGCGTAGTTGAGGGGGCCATCACAGATACGCAGTATTTT. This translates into CASSVVEGAITDTQYF.

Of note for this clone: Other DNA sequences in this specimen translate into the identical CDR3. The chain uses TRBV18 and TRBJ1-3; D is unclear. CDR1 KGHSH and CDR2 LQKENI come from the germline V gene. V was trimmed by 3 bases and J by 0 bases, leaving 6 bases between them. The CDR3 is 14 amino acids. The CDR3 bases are TGTGCCAGCTCACCGGGAGGCTCTGGAAACACCATATATTTT. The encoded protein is CASSPGGSGNTIYF.

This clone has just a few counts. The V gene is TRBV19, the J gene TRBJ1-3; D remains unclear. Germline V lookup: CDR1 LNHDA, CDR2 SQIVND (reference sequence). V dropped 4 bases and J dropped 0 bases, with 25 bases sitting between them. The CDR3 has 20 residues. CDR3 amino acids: CASSRSGLSITTYSGNTIYF. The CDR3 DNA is TGTGCCAGTAGTAGAAGCGGGCTCTCCATTACTACCTACTCTGGAAACACCATATATTTT.

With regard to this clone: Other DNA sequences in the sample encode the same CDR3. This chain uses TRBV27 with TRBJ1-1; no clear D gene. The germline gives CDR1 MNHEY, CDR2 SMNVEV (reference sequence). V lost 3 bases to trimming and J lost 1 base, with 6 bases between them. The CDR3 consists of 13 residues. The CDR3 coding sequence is TGTGCCAGCAGTTTGGTGCGGAACACTGAAGCTTTCTTT. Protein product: CASSLVRNTEAFF.

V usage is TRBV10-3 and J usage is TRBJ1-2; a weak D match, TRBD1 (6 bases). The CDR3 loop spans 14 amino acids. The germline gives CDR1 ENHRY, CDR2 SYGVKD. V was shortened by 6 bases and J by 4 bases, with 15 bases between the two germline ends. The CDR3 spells CAISQGQFLYGYTF. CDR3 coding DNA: TGTGCCATCAGCCAAGGACAGTTTCTCTATGGCTACACCTTC.

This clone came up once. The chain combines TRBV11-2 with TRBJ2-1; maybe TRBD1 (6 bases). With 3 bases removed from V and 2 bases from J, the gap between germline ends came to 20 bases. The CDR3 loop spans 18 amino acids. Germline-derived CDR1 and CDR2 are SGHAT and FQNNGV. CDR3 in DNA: TGTGCCAGCAGCTTTATGACAGGCGGCTTTACAACCTACAATGAGCAGTTCTTC. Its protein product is CASSFMTGGFTTYNEQFF.

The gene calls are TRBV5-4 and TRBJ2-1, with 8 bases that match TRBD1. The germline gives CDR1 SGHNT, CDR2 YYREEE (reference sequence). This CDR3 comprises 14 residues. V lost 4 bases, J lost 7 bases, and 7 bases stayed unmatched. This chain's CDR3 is CASSIQTGENEQFF. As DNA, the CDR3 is TGTGCCAGCAGCATACAGACAGGGGAGAATGAGCAGTTCTTC.

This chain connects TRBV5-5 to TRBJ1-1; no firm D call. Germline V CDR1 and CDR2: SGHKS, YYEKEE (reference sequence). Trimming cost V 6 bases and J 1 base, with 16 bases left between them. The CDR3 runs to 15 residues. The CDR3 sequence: CASTMGRVENTEAFF. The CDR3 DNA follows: TGTGCCAGCACCATGGGGAGGGTCGAGAACACTGAAGCTTTCTTT.

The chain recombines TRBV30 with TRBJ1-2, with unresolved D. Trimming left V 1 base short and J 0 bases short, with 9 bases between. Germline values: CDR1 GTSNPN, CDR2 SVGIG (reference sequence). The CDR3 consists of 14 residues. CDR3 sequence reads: CAWSASAANYGYTF. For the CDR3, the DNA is TGTGCCTGGAGTGCTTCGGCGGCTAACTATGGCTACACCTTC.

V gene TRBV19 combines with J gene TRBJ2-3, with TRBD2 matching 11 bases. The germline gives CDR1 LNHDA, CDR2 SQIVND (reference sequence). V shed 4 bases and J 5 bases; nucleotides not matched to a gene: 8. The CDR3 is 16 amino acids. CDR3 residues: CASSTISGRARDTQYF. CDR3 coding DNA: TGTGCCAGTAGTACGATTAGCGGGAGGGCCAGAGATACGCAGTATTTT.

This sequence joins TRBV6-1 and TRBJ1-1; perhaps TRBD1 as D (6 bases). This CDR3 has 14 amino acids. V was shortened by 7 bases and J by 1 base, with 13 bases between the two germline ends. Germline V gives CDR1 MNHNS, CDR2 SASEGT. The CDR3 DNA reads TGTGCCAGCAATGGTGTAGGGGGGAACACTGAAGCTTTCTTT. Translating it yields CASNGVGGNTEAFF.

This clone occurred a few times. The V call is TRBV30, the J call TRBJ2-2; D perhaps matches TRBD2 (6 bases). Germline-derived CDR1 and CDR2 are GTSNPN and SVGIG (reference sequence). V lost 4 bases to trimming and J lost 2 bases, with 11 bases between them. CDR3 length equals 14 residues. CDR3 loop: CAWMGRGNTGELFF. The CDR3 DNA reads TGTGCCTGGATGGGGCGGGGAAACACCGGGGAGCTGTTTTTT.

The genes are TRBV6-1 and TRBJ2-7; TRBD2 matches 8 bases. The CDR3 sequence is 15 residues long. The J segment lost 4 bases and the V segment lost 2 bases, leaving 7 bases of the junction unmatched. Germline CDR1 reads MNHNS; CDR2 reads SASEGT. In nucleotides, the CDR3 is TGTGCCAGCAGTGAAAGGACTAGCAGCCCTTACGAGCAGTACTTC. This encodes CASSERTSSPYEQYF.

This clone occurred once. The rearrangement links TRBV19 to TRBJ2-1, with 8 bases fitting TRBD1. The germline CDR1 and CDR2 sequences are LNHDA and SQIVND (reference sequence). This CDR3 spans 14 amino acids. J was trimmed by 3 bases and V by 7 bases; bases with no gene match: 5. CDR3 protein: CASTIGQGYNEQFF. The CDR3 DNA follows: TGTGCCAGTACGATAGGACAGGGCTACAATGAGCAGTTCTTC.

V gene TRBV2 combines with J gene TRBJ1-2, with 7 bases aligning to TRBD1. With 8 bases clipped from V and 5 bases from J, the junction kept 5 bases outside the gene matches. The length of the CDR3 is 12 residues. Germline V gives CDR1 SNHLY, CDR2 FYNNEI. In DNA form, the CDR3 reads TGTGCCAGCGCGGGACAGCAGTATGGCTACACCTTC. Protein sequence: CASAGQQYGYTF.

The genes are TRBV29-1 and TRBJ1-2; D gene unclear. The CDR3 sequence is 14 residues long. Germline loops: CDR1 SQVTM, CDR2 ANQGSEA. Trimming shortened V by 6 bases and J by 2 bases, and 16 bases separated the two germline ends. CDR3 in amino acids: CSVAVMGGNYGYTF. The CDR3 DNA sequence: TGCAGCGTGGCTGTAATGGGCGGGAACTATGGCTACACCTTC. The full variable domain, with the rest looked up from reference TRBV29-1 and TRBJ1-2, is SAVISQKPSRDICQRGTSLTIQCQVDSQVTMMFWYRQQPGQSLTLIATANQGSEATYESGFVIDKFPISRPNLTFSTLTVSNMSPEDSSIYLCSVAVMGGNYGYTFGSGTRLTVV.

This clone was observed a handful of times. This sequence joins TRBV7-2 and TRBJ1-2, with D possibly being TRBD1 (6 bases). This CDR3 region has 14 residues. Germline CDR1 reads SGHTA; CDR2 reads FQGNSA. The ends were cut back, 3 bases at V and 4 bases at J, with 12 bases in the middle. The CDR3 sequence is CASSFTGTFYGYTF. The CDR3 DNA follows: TGTGCCAGCAGCTTTACCGGGACATTCTATGGCTACACCTTC.